This T cell receptor beta chain was identified in a study of blood T cell repertoires in COVID-19. Background on the study: T cells, B-cell-depleted T cells, or PBMCs provided the cDNA or gDNA that served as material.

CDR1 is MNHEY, CDR2 SMNVEV, per germline (reference sequence). The V segment lost 6 bases and the J segment 2 bases; nucleotides outside the gene matches: 15. The CDR3 extends over 19 amino acids. This clone is a singleton in its sample. Profiled with immunoSEQ multiplex PCR; TCRdb holds only in-frame clones, not every one. Among over 30,000 clones, approximately 71% were seen once, and the ten largest hold roughly 14%. The sequenced material came from peripheral blood. The clonotype comes from a man older than 75 with active or convalescent COVID-19. The genes are TRBV27 and TRBJ2-7, with 14 bases matching TRBD2. The CDR3 DNA reads as TGTGCCAGCAGCGATCAAGCACCGGGACTAGCGGGGGTCACCTACGAGCAGTACTTC. Translating gives CASSDQAPGLAGVTYEQYF.